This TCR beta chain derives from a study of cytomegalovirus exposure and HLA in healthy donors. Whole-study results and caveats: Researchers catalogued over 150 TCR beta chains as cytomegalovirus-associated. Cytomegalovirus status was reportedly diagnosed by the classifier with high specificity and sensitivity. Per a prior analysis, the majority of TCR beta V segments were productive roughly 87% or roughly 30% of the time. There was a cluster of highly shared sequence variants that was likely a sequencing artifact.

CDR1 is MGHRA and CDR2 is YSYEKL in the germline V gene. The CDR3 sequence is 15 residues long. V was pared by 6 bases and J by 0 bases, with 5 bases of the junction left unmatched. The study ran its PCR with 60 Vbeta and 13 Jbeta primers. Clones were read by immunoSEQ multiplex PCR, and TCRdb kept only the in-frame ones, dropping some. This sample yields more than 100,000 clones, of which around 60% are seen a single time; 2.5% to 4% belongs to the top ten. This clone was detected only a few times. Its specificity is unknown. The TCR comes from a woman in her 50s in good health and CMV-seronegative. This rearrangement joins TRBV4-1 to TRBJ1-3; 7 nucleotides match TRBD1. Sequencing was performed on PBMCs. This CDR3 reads CASRLDRVSGNTIYF. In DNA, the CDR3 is TGCGCCAGCAGACTAGACAGGGTCTCTGGAAACACCATATATTTT.